The sequence of this T cell receptor (beta chain) was determined in a study of blood T cell repertoires in COVID-19. Study information: The United States, Italy and Spain provided the acute and convalescent COVID-19 samples.

This clone has only a few counts. In the source study's methods: Counts of nucleated cells, estimated from reference gene primer amplification, were obtained. Data came from immunoSEQ multiplex PCR; TCRdb stores just in-frame clones and leaves some out. The V and J calls and clone size are taken from that table; D and trimming were inferred from the DNA. The sample contains over 50,000 clones, roughly 86% of which appear only once. Germline CDR1 is MNHEY and CDR2 is SMNVEV (reference sequence). Trimming took 1 base from V and 10 from J; bases not matched to a gene: 11. CDR3 length equals 17 residues. This receptor was identified in a man aged 65-85 years with active COVID-19. Sequencing was done on a sample of peripheral blood. V gene TRBV27 combines with J gene TRBJ1-6; 9 nucleotides line up with TRBD1. In DNA, the CDR3 is TGTGCCAGCAGTTTATTCTGGGACAGGGTTTCCCTATCACCCCTCCACTTT. Translation: CASSLFWDRVSLSPLHF.